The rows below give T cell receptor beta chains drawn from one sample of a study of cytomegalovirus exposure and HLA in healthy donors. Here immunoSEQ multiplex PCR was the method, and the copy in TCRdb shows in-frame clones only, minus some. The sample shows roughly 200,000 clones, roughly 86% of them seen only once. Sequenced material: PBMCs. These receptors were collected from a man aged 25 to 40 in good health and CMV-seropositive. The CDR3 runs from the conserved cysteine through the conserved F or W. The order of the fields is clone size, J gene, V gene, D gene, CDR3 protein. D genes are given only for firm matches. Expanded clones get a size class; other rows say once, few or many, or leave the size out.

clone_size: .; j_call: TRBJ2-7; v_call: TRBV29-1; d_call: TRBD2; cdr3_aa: CSVTRDYRYEQYF
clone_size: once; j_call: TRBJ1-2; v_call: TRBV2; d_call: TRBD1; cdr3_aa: CASSPTWTGVSGYTF
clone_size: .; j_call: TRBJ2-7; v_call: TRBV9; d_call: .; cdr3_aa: CASSVGGPYEQYF
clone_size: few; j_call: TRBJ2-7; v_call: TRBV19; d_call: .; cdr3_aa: CASSIDRDEQYF
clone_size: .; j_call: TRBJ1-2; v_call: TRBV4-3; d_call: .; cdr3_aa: CASSQAGGENYGYTF
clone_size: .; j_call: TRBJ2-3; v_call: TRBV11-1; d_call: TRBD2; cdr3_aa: CASSVLAGGSTDTQYF
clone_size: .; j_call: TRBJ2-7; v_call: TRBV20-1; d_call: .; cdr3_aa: CSALDRYEQYF
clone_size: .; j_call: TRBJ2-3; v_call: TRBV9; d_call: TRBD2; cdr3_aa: CASSARLAGGPNTQYF
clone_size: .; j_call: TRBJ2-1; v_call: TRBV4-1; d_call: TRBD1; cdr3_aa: CASSQVGQGNEQFF
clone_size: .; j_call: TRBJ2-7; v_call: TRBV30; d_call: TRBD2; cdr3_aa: CAWSLAGGFYEQYF
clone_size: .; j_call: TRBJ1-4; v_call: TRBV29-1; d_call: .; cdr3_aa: CSVGAGEREKLFF
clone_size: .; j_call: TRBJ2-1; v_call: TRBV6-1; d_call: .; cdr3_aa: CASLRISSYNEQFF
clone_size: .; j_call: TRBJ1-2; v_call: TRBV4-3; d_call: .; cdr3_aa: CASSQDWASDGGGYTF
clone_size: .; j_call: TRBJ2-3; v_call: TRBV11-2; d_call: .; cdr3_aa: CASSLPRDLGVDTQYF
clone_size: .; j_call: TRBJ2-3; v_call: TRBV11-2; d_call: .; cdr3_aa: CASSLAPGDITDTQYF
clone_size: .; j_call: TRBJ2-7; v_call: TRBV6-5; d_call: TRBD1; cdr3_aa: CASSYHGAGGREQYF
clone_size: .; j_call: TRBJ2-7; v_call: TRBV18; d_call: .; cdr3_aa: CASSPPSGSSYEQYF
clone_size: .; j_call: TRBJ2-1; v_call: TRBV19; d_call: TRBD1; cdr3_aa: CASSTDRDLSDEQFF
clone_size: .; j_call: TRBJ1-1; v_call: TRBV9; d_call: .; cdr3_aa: CASSTGRNTEAFF
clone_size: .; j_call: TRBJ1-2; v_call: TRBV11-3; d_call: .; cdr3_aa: CASSLASDYGYTF
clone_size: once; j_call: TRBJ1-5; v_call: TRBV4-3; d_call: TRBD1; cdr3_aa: CASSQEGGGQGINQPQHF
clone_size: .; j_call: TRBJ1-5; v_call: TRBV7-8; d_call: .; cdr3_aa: CASSLARGVGQPQHF
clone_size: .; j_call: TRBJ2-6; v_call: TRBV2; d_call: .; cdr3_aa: CASALGVGANVLTF
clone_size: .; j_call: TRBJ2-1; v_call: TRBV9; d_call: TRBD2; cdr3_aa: CASGGLAGDEQFF
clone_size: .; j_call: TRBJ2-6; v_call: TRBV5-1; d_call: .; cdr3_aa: CASSSGQGVSGANVLTF
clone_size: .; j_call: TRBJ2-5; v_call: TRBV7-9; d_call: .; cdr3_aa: CASSFTGKPETQYF
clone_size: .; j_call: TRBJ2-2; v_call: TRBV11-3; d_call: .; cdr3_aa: CASSYVRAGELFF
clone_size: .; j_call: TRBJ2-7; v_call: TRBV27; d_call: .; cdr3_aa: CASSPLPGLSSPYEQYF
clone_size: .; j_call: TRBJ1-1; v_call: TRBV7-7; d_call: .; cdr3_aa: CASSLRRDTEAFF
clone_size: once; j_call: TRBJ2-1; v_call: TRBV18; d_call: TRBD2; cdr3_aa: CASSHSGAAYYNEQFF
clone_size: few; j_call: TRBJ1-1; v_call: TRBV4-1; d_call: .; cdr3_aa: CASSQVWRDTEAFF
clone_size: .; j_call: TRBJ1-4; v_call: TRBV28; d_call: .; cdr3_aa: CASSLLTLGKLFF
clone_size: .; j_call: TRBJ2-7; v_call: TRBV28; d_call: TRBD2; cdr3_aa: CASSLWASGRPEQYF
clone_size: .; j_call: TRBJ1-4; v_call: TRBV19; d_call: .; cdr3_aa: CASGSEEINEKLFF
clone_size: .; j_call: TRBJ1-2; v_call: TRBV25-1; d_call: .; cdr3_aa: CASSASRGVGDGYTF
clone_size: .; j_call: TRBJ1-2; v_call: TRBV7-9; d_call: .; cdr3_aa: CASSPGPTHYGYTF
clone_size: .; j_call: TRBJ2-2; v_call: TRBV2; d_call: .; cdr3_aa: CASSDEGFPGELFF
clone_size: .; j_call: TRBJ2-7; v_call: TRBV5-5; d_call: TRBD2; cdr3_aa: CASSKAGGYSYEQYF
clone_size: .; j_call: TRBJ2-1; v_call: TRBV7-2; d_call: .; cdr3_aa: CASSLTEANNEQFF
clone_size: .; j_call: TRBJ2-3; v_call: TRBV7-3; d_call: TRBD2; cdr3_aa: CASSSPSGANTDTQYF
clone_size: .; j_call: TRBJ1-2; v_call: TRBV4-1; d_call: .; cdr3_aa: CASSQGASNNYGYTF
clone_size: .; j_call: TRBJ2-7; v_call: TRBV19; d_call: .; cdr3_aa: CASSIADRDYEQYF
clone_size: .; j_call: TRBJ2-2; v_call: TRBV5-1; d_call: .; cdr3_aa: CASSPGLTNTGELFF
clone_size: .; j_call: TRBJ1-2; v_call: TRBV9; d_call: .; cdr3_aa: CASSVEASGLRVGDYGYTF
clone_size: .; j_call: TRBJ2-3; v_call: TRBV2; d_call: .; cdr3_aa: CASRAGADTQYF
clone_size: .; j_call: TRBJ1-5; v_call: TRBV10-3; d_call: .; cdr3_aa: CAISEDNYSNQPQHF
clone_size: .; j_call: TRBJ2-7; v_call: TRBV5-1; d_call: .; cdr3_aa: CASSFGHMSNYEQYF
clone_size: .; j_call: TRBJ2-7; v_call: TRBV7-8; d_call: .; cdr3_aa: CASSLNRDLYEQYF
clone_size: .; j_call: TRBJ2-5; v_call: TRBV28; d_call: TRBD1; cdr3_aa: CALRPDRDRGTQYF
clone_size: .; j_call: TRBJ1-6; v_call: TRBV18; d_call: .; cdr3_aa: CASSPGGNSPLHF
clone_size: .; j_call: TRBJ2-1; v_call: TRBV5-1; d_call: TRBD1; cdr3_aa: CASSQQGGPYNEQFF
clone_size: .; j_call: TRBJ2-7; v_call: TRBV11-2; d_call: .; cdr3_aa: CASSLIAPGPGTFEQYF
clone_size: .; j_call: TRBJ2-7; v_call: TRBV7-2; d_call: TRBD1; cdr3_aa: CASSSRQGAYEQYF
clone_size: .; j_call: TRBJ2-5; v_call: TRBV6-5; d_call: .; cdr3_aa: CASSVRDTEETQYF
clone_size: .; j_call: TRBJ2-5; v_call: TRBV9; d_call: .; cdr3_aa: CASSVSTGQETQYF
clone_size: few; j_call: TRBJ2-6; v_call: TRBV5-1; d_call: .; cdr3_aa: CASSSRSSGANVLTF
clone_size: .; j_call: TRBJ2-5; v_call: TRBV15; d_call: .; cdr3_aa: CATSRDGAPETQYF
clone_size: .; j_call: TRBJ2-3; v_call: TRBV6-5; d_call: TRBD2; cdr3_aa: CASCRLATDTQYF
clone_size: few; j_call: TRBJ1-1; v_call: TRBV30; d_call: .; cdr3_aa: CASKNTEAFF
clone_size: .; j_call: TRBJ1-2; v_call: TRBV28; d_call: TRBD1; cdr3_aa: CASSLLGQGNYGYTF